These 19 T cell receptor beta chains were all obtained from the same sample, sequenced in a study of cytomegalovirus exposure and HLA in healthy donors. It was with 60 Vbeta and 13 Jbeta primers that the PCR ran. Sequenced by immunoSEQ multiplex PCR; TCRdb stores in-frame clones only, minus some. The sample shows some 80,000 clones, over 70% of them seen only once. The sample taken for sequencing was PBMCs. The receptors come from a man younger than 35 in good health and CMV-seropositive.

This clone came up a few times. The rearrangement links TRBV28 to TRBJ1-2, with D hard to call. Germline loops: CDR1 MDHEN, CDR2 SYDVKM. The CDR3 is made up of 11 amino acids. V lost 5 bases, J lost 8 bases, and 9 bases lay in between. The CDR3 DNA follows: TGTGCCAGCAGTCCCTTGGAGGGCTACACCTTC. Residues: CASSPLEGYTF.

The V call is TRBV6-6, the J call TRBJ2-1, with D possibly being TRBD1 (6 bases). This CDR3 region has 15 residues. The V end lost 2 bases, the J end lost 4 bases, and 12 bases lay between the germline ends. Germline V gene lookup returns CDR1 MNHNY and CDR2 SVGAGI (reference sequence). The CDR3 sequence is CASSYLRGSYNEQFF. The CDR3 nucleotides read TGTGCCAGCAGTTACCTTAGGGGGAGTTACAATGAGCAGTTCTTC.

The gene calls are TRBV10-2 and TRBJ2-7, with TRBD1 matching over 7 bases. In germline, CDR1 is WSHSY, CDR2 SAAADI. Trimming at V came to 6 bases and at J to 4 bases, leaving 9 bases not matched to a gene. The CDR3 sequence is 14 residues long. The CDR3 nucleotides read TGCGCCAGCAGGATAGGGACAGCATATTACGAGCAGTACTTC. Amino acid sequence: CASRIGTAYYEQYF.

The rearrangement links TRBV9 to TRBJ1-1; D gene uncertain. Germline CDR1 is SGDLS and CDR2 is YYNGEE. CDR3 size: 19 residues. The V end lost 4 bases, the J end lost 0 bases, and 25 bases lay between the germline ends. CDR3 coding DNA: TGTGCCAGCAGCCAAAACGCTGCGGGGTTAACCTCGGTGAACACTGAAGCTTTCTTT. Protein product: CASSQNAAGLTSVNTEAFF.

The chain carries TRBV10-3 and TRBJ2-2; the D is unclear. The V and J ends lost 6 bases and 4 bases respectively, with 9 bases between them. This CDR3 is 13 amino acids long. Looked up from germline, CDR1 is ENHRY and CDR2 is SYGVKD. CDR3 sequence reads: CAIRSLGTGELFF. The CDR3 DNA is TGTGCCATCAGAAGTCTCGGCACCGGGGAGCTGTTTTTT.

This clone appeared a single time. The chain carries TRBV9 and TRBJ2-1, with TRBD1 as a possible D gene (5 bases). This CDR3 comprises 16 residues. CDR1 is SGDLS and CDR2 is YYNGEE in the germline V gene. V lost 4 bases and J 2 bases, leaving 16 bases between the germline ends. The CDR3: CASSPQAPNPYNEQFF. In nucleotides, the CDR3 is TGTGCCAGCAGCCCACAGGCACCCAACCCCTACAATGAGCAGTTCTTC.

This chain joins TRBV27 and TRBJ1-1, with D possibly being TRBD1 (5 bases). Trimming stripped 8 bases from V and 6 bases from J, with 16 bases between. Germline V CDR1 and CDR2: MNHEY, SMNVEV (reference sequence). CDR3 size: 13 residues. The CDR3, as DNA: TGTGCCAGCGGGCCCCGGACACCATCTGAAGCTTTCTTT. Its protein is CASGPRTPSEAFF.

This chain connects TRBV9 to TRBJ2-7; 8 nucleotides line up with TRBD2. V was clipped by 0 bases and J by 12 bases; unmatched bases: 11. This CDR3 contains 14 residues. CDR1 and CDR2 (germline): SGDLS, YYNGEE. The CDR3, as DNA: TGTGCCAGCAGCGTAGAGTCCCGGGAGGGCCCCCTGTACTTC. Amino acid sequence: CASSVESREGPLYF.

The V and J genes are TRBV6-5 and TRBJ2-2, with D tentatively TRBD2 (5 bases). The V end was cut by 6 bases, the J end by 3 bases, with 11 bases between. Per germline, CDR1 MNHEY and CDR2 SVGAGI. CDR3 length: 14 amino acids. CDR3 in amino acids: CASSPDLYTGELFF. CDR3 DNA: TGTGCCAGCAGCCCGGACTTATACACCGGGGAGCTGTTTTTT.

The rearrangement joins TRBV18 to TRBJ1-5, with D possibly being TRBD1 (6 bases). Looked up from germline, CDR1 is KGHSH and CDR2 is LQKENI. V was trimmed by 4 bases and J by 3 bases, leaving 10 bases between them. This CDR3 region has 14 residues. CDR3 sequence reads: CASSQQGANQPQHF. CDR3 in DNA: TGTGCCAGCTCACAACAGGGCGCCAATCAGCCCCAGCATTTT.

The chain couples TRBV6-4 to TRBJ2-1; D ambiguous. The CDR3 has 15 residues. V was shortened by 2 bases and J by 1 base, with 9 bases between the two germline ends. Germline V gene data show CDR1 as MRHNA and CDR2 as SNTAGT. CDR3 nucleotide sequence: TGTGCCAGCAGTGACGGGCCTCGGTCCTACAATGAGCAGTTCTTC. It translates to CASSDGPRSYNEQFF.

The DNA of the CDR3 is TGCGCCAGCAGCTTGGGCGGGGCCCCCTATGGCTACACCTTC. Translation gives CASSLGGAPYGYTF. The V gene is TRBV5-1, the J gene TRBJ1-2, with D possibly TRBD1 on 5 matching bases. The CDR3 is made up of 14 amino acids. V lost 0 bases, J lost 4 bases, and 10 bases lay in between. Germline V gene sequence: CDR1 SGHRS, CDR2 YFSETQ. The full variable domain, its missing parts supplied by reference TRBV5-1 and TRBJ1-2, is KAGVTQTPRYLIKTRGQQVTLSCSPISGHRSVSWYQQTPGQGLQFLFEYFSETQRNKGNFPGRFSGRQFSNSRSEMNVSTLELGDSALYLCASSLGGAPYGYTFGSGTRLTVV.

The chain couples TRBV6-4 to TRBJ2-1; 7 bases agree with TRBD2. Germline CDR1 and CDR2: MRHNA and SNTAGT. V dropped 5 bases and J dropped 2; count of bases not matched to a gene: 9. The CDR3 contains 16 residues. CDR3 bases: TGTGCCAGCAGTACACGGACACTAGCGCCCTACAATGAGCAGTTCTTC. Translation gives CASSTRTLAPYNEQFF.

In DNA form, the CDR3 reads TGTGCCAGCAGATCCGGGACTAGCGGAACCTACGAGCAGTACTTC. Encoded protein: CASRSGTSGTYEQYF. V usage is TRBV11-2 and J usage is TRBJ2-7, with 11 bases identical to TRBD2. CDR3 length equals 15 residues. V gave up 6 bases and J gave up 2 bases; unmatched junction bases: 6. Per the germline V gene, CDR1 is SGHAT and CDR2 is FQNNGV.

The V call is TRBV6-4, the J call TRBJ2-1, with 11 bases that match TRBD2. Germline trimming cut 4 bases from V and 4 bases from J; bases unmatched to any gene: 6. Germline lookup yields CDR1 MRHNA and CDR2 SNTAGT. There are 16 residues in the CDR3. For the CDR3, the DNA is TGTGCCAGCAGTGCGTTAGCGGGAGGGCAATACAATGAGCAGTTCTTC. It codes for CASSALAGGQYNEQFF.

CDR3 loop: CASSFVAVPGEQYF. Written as DNA, the CDR3 is TGTGCCAGCAGCTTCGTCGCGGTCCCGGGCGAGCAGTACTTC. This chain joins TRBV9 and TRBJ2-7; D is unclear. CDR3 length: 14 residues. Trimming pared 4 bases from V and 6 bases from J, leaving 17 bases between. The germline gives CDR1 SGDLS, CDR2 YYNGEE.

The gene calls are TRBV6-5 and TRBJ2-1, with 7 nucleotides matching TRBD1. The length of the CDR3 is 14 residues. Germline CDR1 MNHEY, CDR2 SVGAGI. Trimming removed 0 bases from V and 5 bases from J; junction bases left unmatched: 1. CDR3 nucleotide sequence: TGTGCCAGCAGTTACTCGGACAGGAACAATGAGCAGTTCTTC. It translates to CASSYSDRNNEQFF.

The sample holds a few counts of this clone. V is TRBV6-6 and J is TRBJ1-5; D unclear. The CDR3 has 14 residues. Germline V gene lookup returns CDR1 MNHNY and CDR2 SVGAGI (reference sequence). V lost 6 bases, J lost 0 bases, and 9 bases lay in between. CDR3 amino acids: CASSQYHSNQPQHF. CDR3 DNA sequence: TGTGCCAGCAGCCAGTACCATAGCAATCAGCCCCAGCATTTT.

The gene calls are TRBV5-1 and TRBJ1-1, with TRBD1 matching 8 bases. V lost 4 bases and J lost 2; bases outside the gene matches: 7. CDR1 is SGHRS, CDR2 YFSETQ, per germline. The CDR3 length is 15 residues. Here the CDR3 reads CASSASGTGNTEAFF. CDR3 DNA sequence: TGCGCCAGCAGCGCCTCCGGGACAGGCAACACTGAAGCTTTCTTT.